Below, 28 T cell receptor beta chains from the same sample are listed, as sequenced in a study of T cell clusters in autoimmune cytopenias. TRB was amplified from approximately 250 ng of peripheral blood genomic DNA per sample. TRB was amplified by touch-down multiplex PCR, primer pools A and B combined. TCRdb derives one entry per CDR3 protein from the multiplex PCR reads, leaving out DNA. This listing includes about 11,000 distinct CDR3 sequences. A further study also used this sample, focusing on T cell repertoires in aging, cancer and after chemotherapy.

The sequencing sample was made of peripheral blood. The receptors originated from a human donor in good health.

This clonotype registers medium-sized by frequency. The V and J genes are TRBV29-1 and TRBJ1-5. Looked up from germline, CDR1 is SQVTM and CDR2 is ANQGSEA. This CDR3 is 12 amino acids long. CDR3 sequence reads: CSVGDVNQPQHF.

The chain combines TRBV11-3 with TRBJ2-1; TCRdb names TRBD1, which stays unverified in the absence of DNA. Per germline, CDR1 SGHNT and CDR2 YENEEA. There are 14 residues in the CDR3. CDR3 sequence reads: CASLGTGAYNEQFF.

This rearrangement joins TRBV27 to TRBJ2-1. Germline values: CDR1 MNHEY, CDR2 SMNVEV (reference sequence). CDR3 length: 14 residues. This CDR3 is CASSSDDTHNEQFF.

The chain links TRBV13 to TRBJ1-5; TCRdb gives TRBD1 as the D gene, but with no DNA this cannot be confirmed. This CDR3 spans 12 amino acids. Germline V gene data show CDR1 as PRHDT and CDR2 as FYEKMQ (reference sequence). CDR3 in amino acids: CASSDRGQPQHF. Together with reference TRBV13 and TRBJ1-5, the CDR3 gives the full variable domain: AAGVIQSPRHLIKEKRETATLKCYPIPRHDTVYWYQQGPGQDPQFLISFYEKMQSDKGSIPDRFSAQQFSDYHSELNMSSLELGDSALYFCASSDRGQPQHFGDGTRLSIL.

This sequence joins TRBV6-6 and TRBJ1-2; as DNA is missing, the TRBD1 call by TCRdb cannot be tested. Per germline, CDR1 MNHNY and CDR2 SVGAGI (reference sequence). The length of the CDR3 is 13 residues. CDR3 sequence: CASRLTESYGYTF.

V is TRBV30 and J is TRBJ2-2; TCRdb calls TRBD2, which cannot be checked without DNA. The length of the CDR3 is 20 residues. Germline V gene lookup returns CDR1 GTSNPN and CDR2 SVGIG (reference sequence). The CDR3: CAWSPTPGLAGGPWTGELFF.

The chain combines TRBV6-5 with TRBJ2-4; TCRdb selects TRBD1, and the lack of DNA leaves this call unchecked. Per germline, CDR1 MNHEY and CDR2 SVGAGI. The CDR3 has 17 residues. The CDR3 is CASSYNQGQVLGNIQYF.

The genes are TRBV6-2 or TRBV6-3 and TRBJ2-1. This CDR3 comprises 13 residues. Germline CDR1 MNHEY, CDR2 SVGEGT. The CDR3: CASSYPLTREQFF.

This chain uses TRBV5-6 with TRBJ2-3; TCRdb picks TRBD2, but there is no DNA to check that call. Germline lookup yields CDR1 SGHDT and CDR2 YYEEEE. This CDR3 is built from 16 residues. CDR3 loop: CASSRVTSEYADTQYF.

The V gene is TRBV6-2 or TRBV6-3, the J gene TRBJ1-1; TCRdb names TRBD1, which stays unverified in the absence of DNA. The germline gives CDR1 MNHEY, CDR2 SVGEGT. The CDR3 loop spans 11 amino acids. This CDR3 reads CASAQGSEAFF.

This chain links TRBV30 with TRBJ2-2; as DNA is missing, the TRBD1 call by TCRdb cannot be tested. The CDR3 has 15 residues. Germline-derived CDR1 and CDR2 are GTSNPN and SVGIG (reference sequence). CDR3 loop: CAWRNYRGHTGELFF.

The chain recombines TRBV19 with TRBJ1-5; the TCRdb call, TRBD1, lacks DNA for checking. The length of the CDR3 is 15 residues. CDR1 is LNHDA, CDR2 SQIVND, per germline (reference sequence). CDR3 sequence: CASSIRGAVPQPQHF.

CDR3 amino acids: CASSPIAGIQETQYF. V and J are TRBV27 and TRBJ2-5; with no DNA, the TCRdb D assignment of TRBD1 cannot be verified. Germline V gives CDR1 MNHEY, CDR2 SMNVEV (reference sequence). The CDR3 contains 15 residues.

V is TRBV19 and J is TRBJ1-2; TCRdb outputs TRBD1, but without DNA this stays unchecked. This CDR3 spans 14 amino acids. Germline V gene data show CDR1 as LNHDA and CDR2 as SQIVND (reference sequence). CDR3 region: CASSMVKGVYGYTF.

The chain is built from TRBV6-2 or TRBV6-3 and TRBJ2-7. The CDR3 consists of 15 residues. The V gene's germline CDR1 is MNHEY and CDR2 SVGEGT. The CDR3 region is CASSYSGTSSYEQYF.

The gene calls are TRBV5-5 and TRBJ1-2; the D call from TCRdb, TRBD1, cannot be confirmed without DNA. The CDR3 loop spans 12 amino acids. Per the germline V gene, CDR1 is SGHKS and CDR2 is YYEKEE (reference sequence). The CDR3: CASSQTQTAPTF.

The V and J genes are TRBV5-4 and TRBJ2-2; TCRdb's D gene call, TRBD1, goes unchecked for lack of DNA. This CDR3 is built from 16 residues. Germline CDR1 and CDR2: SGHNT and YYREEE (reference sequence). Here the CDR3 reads CASRPRGLSNTGELFF.

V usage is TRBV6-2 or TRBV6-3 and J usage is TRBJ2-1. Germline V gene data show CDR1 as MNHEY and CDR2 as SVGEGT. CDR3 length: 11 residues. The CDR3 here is CASSYRYEQFF.

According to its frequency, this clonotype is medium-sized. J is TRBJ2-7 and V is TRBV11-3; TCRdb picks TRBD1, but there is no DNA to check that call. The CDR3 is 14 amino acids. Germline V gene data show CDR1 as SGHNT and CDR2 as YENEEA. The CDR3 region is CASSSKGPRGEQYF.

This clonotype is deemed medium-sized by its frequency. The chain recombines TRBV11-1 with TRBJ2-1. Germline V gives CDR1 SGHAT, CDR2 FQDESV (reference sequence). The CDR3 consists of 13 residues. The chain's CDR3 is CASSLDRYNEQFF.

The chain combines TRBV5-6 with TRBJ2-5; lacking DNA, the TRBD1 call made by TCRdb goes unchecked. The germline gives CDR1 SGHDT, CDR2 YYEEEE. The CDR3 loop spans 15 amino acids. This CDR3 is CASCPTRYRQETQYF.

Here the CDR3 reads CASSPGGGLAGANVLTF. This sequence joins TRBV19 and TRBJ2-6; TCRdb gives TRBD1 as the D gene, but with no DNA this cannot be confirmed. The CDR3 is 17 residues long. Germline CDR1 reads LNHDA; CDR2 reads SQIVND (reference sequence).

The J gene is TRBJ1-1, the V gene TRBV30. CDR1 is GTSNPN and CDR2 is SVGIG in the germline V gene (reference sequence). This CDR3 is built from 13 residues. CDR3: CAWSVGSGTEAFF.

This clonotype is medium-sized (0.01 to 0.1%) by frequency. The CDR3 loop reads CASSPRASVTETQYF. This rearrangement joins TRBV11-3 to TRBJ2-5; TCRdb selects TRBD2, and the lack of DNA leaves this call unchecked. Germline V gene sequence: CDR1 SGHNT, CDR2 YENEEA. The length of the CDR3 is 15 residues.

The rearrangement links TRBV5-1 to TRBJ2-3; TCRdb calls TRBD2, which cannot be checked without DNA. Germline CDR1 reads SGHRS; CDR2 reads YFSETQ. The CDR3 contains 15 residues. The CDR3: CASSLVGLGTDTQYF.

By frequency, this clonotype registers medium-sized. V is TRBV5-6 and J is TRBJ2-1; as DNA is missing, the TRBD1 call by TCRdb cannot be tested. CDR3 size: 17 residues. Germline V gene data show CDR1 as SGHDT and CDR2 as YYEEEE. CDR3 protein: CASSFVVGLSSYNEQFF. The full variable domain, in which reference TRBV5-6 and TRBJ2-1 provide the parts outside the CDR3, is DAGVTQSPTHLIKTRGQQVTLRCSPKSGHDTVSWYQQALGQGPQFIFQYYEEEERQRGNFPDRFSGHQFPNYSSELNVNALLLGDSALYLCASSFVVGLSSYNEQFFGPGTRLTVL.

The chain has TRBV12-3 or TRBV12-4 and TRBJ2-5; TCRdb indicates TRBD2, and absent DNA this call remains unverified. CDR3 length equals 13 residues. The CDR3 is CASSPGVEETQYF.

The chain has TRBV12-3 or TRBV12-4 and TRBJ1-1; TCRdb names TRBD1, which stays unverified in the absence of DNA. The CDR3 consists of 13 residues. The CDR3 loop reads CASSRTLATEAFF.